Listed below are T cell receptor beta chains from one sample, sequenced in a study of blood T cell repertoires in COVID-19. Sequencing used immunoSEQ multiplex PCR; TCRdb keeps in-frame clones, though not all of them. The data contain around 300,000 clones, 80% to 90% of them singletons. The sample was PBMCs or T cells enriched from blood (not recorded which). The origin of the receptors is a woman between 18 and 29 years old who had recovered from COVID-19. The CDR3 runs from the conserved cysteine through the conserved F or W. The D gene is left open where the match is weak. Clone size appears in some rows only: once, few, many, or a class for an expanded clone.

V gene: TRBV9; D gene: -; clone size: -; J gene: TRBJ1-1; CDR3 DNA: TGTGCCAGCAGCGCAGGGGTTTCCCCGGACACTGAAGCTTTCTTT; CDR3 protein: CASSAGVSPDTEAFF
V gene: TRBV5-4; D gene: TRBD2; clone size: few; J gene: TRBJ2-5; CDR3 DNA: TGTGCCAGCAGCCTTACACTAGCGGGGGGGCAGGGGACCCAGTACTTC; CDR3 protein: CASSLTLAGGQGTQYF
V gene: TRBV9; D gene: TRBD1; clone size: -; J gene: TRBJ1-2; CDR3 DNA: TGTGCCAGCAGCGCCTTACTGACAGGGGCGAACTATGGCTACACCTTC; CDR3 protein: CASSALLTGANYGYTF
V gene: TRBV25-1; D gene: -; clone size: -; J gene: TRBJ1-2; CDR3 DNA: TGTGCCAGCCGCGGGTCCCGTGGGAACTATGGCTACACCTTC; CDR3 protein: CASRGSRGNYGYTF
V gene: TRBV19; D gene: -; clone size: once; J gene: TRBJ1-5; CDR3 DNA: TGTGCCAGTAGTAACAGGGAAGCGCCCCAGCATTTT; CDR3 protein: CASSNREAPQHF
V gene: TRBV28; D gene: TRBD1; clone size: few; J gene: TRBJ2-3; CDR3 DNA: TGTGCCAGCAGTTTGGCGGGAACAGGGGGCTCAGATACGCAGTATTTT; CDR3 protein: CASSLAGTGGSDTQYF
V gene: TRBV24-1; D gene: -; clone size: -; J gene: TRBJ2-3; CDR3 DNA: TGTGCCACCAGTGATTTAGGCCAGGGTGCTTCAGATACGCAGTATTTT; CDR3 protein: CATSDLGQGASDTQYF
V gene: TRBV7-2; D gene: TRBD1; clone size: once; J gene: TRBJ1-2; CDR3 DNA: TGTGCCAGCAGCACTCGGACAGGAGAAGTCTATGGCTACACCTTC; CDR3 protein: CASSTRTGEVYGYTF
V gene: TRBV9; D gene: TRBD1; clone size: -; J gene: TRBJ1-4; CDR3 DNA: TGTGCCAGCAGCGCCCCGGGACAGGGAACGGCTGAAAAACTGTTTTTT; CDR3 protein: CASSAPGQGTAEKLFF
V gene: TRBV3-1/TRBV3-2; D gene: -; clone size: -; J gene: TRBJ1-1; CDR3 DNA: TGTGCCAGCAGCGCCCTCCGGGGCACTGAAGCTTTCTTT; CDR3 protein: CASSALRGTEAFF
V gene: TRBV10-3; D gene: TRBD2; clone size: -; J gene: TRBJ2-3; CDR3 DNA: TGTGCCATCAGTCGGCTAGCGGGGGGTTCCACAGATACGCAGTATTTT; CDR3 protein: CAISRLAGGSTDTQYF
V gene: TRBV5-5; D gene: -; clone size: many; J gene: TRBJ1-5; CDR3 DNA: TGTGCCAGCAGCTTGGCCCAGGGGTATCAGCCCCAGCATTTT; CDR3 protein: CASSLAQGYQPQHF
V gene: TRBV7-6; D gene: -; clone size: -; J gene: TRBJ2-2; CDR3 DNA: TGTGCCAGCAGCTTATCTAGGGGTTCGGCCGCCGGGGAGCTGTTTTTT; CDR3 protein: CASSLSRGSAAGELFF
V gene: TRBV3-1/TRBV3-2; D gene: -; clone size: -; J gene: TRBJ2-7; CDR3 DNA: TGTGCCAGCAGCCCCCCCTACAGGGACGAGCAGTACTTC; CDR3 protein: CASSPPYRDEQYF
V gene: TRBV9; D gene: -; clone size: -; J gene: TRBJ1-2; CDR3 DNA: TGTGCCAGCAGCCCAACGACAGCTTTCTATGGCTACACCTTC; CDR3 protein: CASSPTTAFYGYTF
V gene: TRBV5-5; D gene: TRBD2; clone size: -; J gene: TRBJ2-3; CDR3 DNA: TGTGCCAGCAGCTTGGGTCTAGCGGGGGGGCCGGGCCCTAGCACAGATACGCAGTATTTT; CDR3 protein: CASSLGLAGGPGPSTDTQYF
V gene: TRBV5-4; D gene: -; clone size: -; J gene: TRBJ2-5; CDR3 DNA: TGTGCCAGCGCAGGTGACGACATCCAAGAGACCCAGTACTTC; CDR3 protein: CASAGDDIQETQYF
V gene: TRBV28; D gene: TRBD2; clone size: -; J gene: TRBJ2-7; CDR3 DNA: TGTGCCAGCAGTTTAAGCTACGGGGGGTCCTACGAGCAGTACTTC; CDR3 protein: CASSLSYGGSYEQYF
V gene: TRBV2; D gene: -; clone size: -; J gene: TRBJ1-2; CDR3 DNA: TGTGCCAGCAGTGGCGACAGTCAAATGTATGGCTACACCTTC; CDR3 protein: CASSGDSQMYGYTF
V gene: TRBV9; D gene: -; clone size: -; J gene: TRBJ2-3; CDR3 DNA: TGTGCCAGCAGCCGGTTGAGCACAGATACGCAGTATTTT; CDR3 protein: CASSRLSTDTQYF
V gene: TRBV11-2; D gene: TRBD1; clone size: -; J gene: TRBJ2-1; CDR3 DNA: TGTGCCAGCAGCCCCCGGACAGGGGCGGTGGATGAGCAGTTCTTC; CDR3 protein: CASSPRTGAVDEQFF
V gene: TRBV11-2; D gene: TRBD2; clone size: once; J gene: TRBJ2-1; CDR3 DNA: TGTGCCAGCAGCTTACTACGCCCTGGACTAGCGGGGGGGAATGAGCAGTTCTTC; CDR3 protein: CASSLLRPGLAGGNEQFF
V gene: TRBV10-3; D gene: TRBD1; clone size: few; J gene: TRBJ1-1; CDR3 DNA: TGTGCCATCAGTGAGGACAGGGGGTGGGGAGAGGACACTGAAGCTTTCTTT; CDR3 protein: CAISEDRGWGEDTEAFF
V gene: TRBV6-4; D gene: TRBD1; clone size: -; J gene: TRBJ2-5; CDR3 DNA: TGTGCCAGCAGTGATATCGGGACAGAACTAGAGACCCAGTACTTC; CDR3 protein: CASSDIGTELETQYF
V gene: TRBV29-1; D gene: TRBD1; clone size: -; J gene: TRBJ2-2; CDR3 DNA: TGCAGCGTCCCGTGGACAGGGAAGGGCGGGGAGCTGTTTTTT; CDR3 protein: CSVPWTGKGGELFF
V gene: TRBV4-1; D gene: -; clone size: -; J gene: TRBJ1-5; CDR3 DNA: TGCGCCAGCAGCCAAGATGGGGCGTCCCTACAGCCCCAGCATTTT; CDR3 protein: CASSQDGASLQPQHF
V gene: TRBV3-1/TRBV3-2; D gene: -; clone size: -; J gene: TRBJ2-7; CDR3 DNA: TGTGCCAGCAGCCAAGAAGGAGGAAGTCCCTACGAGCAGTACTTC; CDR3 protein: CASSQEGGSPYEQYF
V gene: TRBV10-3; D gene: TRBD2; clone size: -; J gene: TRBJ2-1; CDR3 DNA: TGTGCCATCAGTGAGTCGTCGGGGGGAACCTACAATGAGCAGTTCTTC; CDR3 protein: CAISESSGGTYNEQFF
V gene: TRBV13; D gene: -; clone size: -; J gene: TRBJ1-1; CDR3 DNA: TGTGCCAGCAGCTTAGCCCCAGATATGAACACTGAAGCTTTCTTT; CDR3 protein: CASSLAPDMNTEAFF
V gene: TRBV20-1; D gene: -; clone size: -; J gene: TRBJ2-7; CDR3 DNA: TGCAGTGCTAGTGGGGACATCTACGAGCAGTACTTC; CDR3 protein: CSASGDIYEQYF
V gene: TRBV14; D gene: -; clone size: -; J gene: TRBJ1-2; CDR3 DNA: TGTGCCAGCAGCCAAGTGTTCGGGTCGGGTGGCTACACCTTC; CDR3 protein: CASSQVFGSGGYTF
V gene: TRBV18; D gene: TRBD1; clone size: -; J gene: TRBJ2-7; CDR3 DNA: TGTGCCAGCTCACCGACGGGACAGGGAGCTGGTCGGGACGAGCAGTACTTC; CDR3 protein: CASSPTGQGAGRDEQYF
V gene: TRBV6-5; D gene: TRBD1; clone size: -; J gene: TRBJ1-6; CDR3 DNA: TGTGCCAGCAGAGGGGACAGCCCGAATTCACCCCTCCACTTT; CDR3 protein: CASRGDSPNSPLHF
V gene: TRBV4-1; D gene: TRBD2; clone size: -; J gene: TRBJ2-7; CDR3 DNA: TGCGCCAGCAGCCAAGATAACCTAGCGGGGGTGACGGGAGGGCGAGAGCAGTACTTC; CDR3 protein: CASSQDNLAGVTGGREQYF
V gene: TRBV24-1; D gene: TRBD1; clone size: once; J gene: TRBJ1-5; CDR3 DNA: TGTGCCACCCGGAGGGGGCACGGCAATCAGCCCCAGCATTTT; CDR3 protein: CATRRGHGNQPQHF
V gene: TRBV5-3; D gene: TRBD2; clone size: -; J gene: TRBJ2-5; CDR3 DNA: TGTGCCAGAAGTCTGACTAGCGGGGGGGCCCGAGAGACCCAGTACTTC; CDR3 protein: CARSLTSGGARETQYF
V gene: TRBV11-2; D gene: -; clone size: -; J gene: TRBJ1-2; CDR3 DNA: TGTGCCAGCAGCTTAGGAGCCTTTGACAGCCATGGCTACACCTTC; CDR3 protein: CASSLGAFDSHGYTF
V gene: TRBV7-9; D gene: -; clone size: once; J gene: TRBJ1-6; CDR3 DNA: TGTGCCAGCAGACCCGACAGGCTAAATTCACCCCTCCACTTT; CDR3 protein: CASRPDRLNSPLHF
V gene: TRBV28; D gene: TRBD1; clone size: -; J gene: TRBJ1-1; CDR3 DNA: TGTGCCAGCAGCTATGGGACAGGAGGGGCTTTCTTT; CDR3 protein: CASSYGTGGAFF
V gene: TRBV28; D gene: -; clone size: -; J gene: TRBJ1-1; CDR3 DNA: TGTGCCAGCAGTCTCCCCGGCACTGAAGCTTTCTTT; CDR3 protein: CASSLPGTEAFF
V gene: TRBV5-1; D gene: -; clone size: -; J gene: TRBJ2-4; CDR3 DNA: TGCGCCAGCAGCGGCGAAGGGGCACTAGCCAAAAACATTCAGTACTTC; CDR3 protein: CASSGEGALAKNIQYF
V gene: TRBV7-8; D gene: TRBD1; clone size: once; J gene: TRBJ1-1; CDR3 DNA: TGTGCCAGCAGCCCTACAGGGGGGACTGAAGCTTTCTTT; CDR3 protein: CASSPTGGTEAFF
V gene: TRBV18; D gene: TRBD1; clone size: -; J gene: TRBJ1-1; CDR3 DNA: TGTGCCAGCTCACCCCCAGGGGGATGGAACACTGAAGCTTTCTTT; CDR3 protein: CASSPPGGWNTEAFF
V gene: TRBV3-1/TRBV3-2; D gene: TRBD1; clone size: -; J gene: TRBJ2-2; CDR3 DNA: TGTGCCAGCAGCCAAGGTGGACAGGGCGGCACCGGGGAGCTGTTTTTT; CDR3 protein: CASSQGGQGGTGELFF
V gene: TRBV7-2; D gene: TRBD1; clone size: medium-sized; J gene: TRBJ2-7; CDR3 DNA: TGTGCCAGCAGCGAAGGGACAGGATCCTCCCCATCTTTC; CDR3 protein: CASSEGTGSSPSF
V gene: TRBV6-1; D gene: -; clone size: -; J gene: TRBJ1-2; CDR3 DNA: TGTGCCAGCGATTCCAGGGGTGGGTATGGCTACACCTTC; CDR3 protein: CASDSRGGYGYTF
V gene: TRBV7-9; D gene: -; clone size: -; J gene: TRBJ1-5; CDR3 DNA: TGTGCCAGCAGCCAGGGAGGGGTTAGCAATCAGCCCCAGCATTTT; CDR3 protein: CASSQGGVSNQPQHF
V gene: TRBV5-1; D gene: -; clone size: -; J gene: TRBJ2-5; CDR3 DNA: TGCGCCAGCAGCTTGATTCCCTTACAAGAGACCCAGTACTTC; CDR3 protein: CASSLIPLQETQYF
V gene: TRBV19; D gene: -; clone size: -; J gene: TRBJ1-2; CDR3 DNA: TGTGCCAGTAGTATGTGGGGGCAAGCCATCTATGGCTACACCTTC; CDR3 protein: CASSMWGQAIYGYTF
V gene: TRBV3-1/TRBV3-2; D gene: TRBD1; clone size: few; J gene: TRBJ2-7; CDR3 DNA: TGTGCCAGCAGCCAAGGGACAGGGACGTTCTACGAGCAGTACTTC; CDR3 protein: CASSQGTGTFYEQYF
V gene: TRBV6-5; D gene: -; clone size: few; J gene: TRBJ1-1; CDR3 DNA: TGTGCCAGCAGACTGCTACAGGGACAAGGTGAAGCTTTCTTT; CDR3 protein: CASRLLQGQGEAFF
V gene: TRBV27; D gene: -; clone size: -; J gene: TRBJ1-2; CDR3 DNA: TGTGCCAGCAGTTTACGGGAGAACTATGGCTACACCTTC; CDR3 protein: CASSLRENYGYTF
V gene: TRBV27; D gene: TRBD1; clone size: few; J gene: TRBJ2-7; CDR3 DNA: TGTGCCAGCAGTCCAATCGGGACAGGGAATGCCGAGCAGTACTTC; CDR3 protein: CASSPIGTGNAEQYF